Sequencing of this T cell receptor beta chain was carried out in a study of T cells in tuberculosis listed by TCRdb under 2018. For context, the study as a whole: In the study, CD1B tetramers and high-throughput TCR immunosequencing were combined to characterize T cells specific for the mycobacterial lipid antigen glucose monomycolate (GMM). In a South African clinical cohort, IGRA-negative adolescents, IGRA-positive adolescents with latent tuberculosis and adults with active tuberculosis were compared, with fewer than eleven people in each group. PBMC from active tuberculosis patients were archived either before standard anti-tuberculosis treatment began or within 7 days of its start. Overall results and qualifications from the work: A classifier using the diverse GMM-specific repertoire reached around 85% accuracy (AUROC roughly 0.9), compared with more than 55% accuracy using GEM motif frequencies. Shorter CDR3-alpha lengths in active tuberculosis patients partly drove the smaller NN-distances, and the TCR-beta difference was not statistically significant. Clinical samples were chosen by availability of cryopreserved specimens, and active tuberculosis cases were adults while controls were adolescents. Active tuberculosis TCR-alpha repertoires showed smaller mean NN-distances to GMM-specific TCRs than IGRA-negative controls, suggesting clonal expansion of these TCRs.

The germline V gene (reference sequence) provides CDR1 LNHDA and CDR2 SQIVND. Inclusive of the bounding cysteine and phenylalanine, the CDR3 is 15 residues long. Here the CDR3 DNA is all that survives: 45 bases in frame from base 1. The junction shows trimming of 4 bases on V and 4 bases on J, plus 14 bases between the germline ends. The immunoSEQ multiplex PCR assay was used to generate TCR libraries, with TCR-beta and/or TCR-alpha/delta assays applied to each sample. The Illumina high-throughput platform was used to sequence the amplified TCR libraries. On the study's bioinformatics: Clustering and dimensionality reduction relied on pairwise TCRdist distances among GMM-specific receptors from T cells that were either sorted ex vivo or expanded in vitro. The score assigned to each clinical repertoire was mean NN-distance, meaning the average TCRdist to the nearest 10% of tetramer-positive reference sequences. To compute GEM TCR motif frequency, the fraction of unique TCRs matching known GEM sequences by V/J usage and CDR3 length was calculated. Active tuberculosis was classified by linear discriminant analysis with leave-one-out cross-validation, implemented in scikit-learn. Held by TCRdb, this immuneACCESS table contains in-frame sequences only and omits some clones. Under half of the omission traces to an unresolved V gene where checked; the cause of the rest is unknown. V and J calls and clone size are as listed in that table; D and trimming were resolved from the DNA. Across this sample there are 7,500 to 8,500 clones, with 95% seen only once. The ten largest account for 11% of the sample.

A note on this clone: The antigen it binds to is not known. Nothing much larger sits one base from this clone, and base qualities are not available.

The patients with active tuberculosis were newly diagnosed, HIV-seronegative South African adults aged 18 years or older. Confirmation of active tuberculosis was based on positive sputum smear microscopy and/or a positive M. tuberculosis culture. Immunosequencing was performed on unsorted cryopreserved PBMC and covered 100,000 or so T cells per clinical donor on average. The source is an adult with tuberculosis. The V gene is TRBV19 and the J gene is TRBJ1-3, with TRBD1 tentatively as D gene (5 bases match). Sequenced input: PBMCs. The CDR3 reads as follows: CASSTTRESGNTIYF. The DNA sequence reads TGTGCCAGTAGTACGACCAGGGAATCAGGAAACACCATATATTTT.